This TCR beta chain was identified in a study of beta chain features in type 1 diabetes. Regarding the study as a whole: Fewer junction insertions and more nucleotide deletions appeared in type 1 diabetes patients. Type 1 diabetes patients had moderately but significantly shorter TCRB CDR3s in all four CD4+ subsets. Researchers reported that naive, central memory and Treg TCRB repertoires appeared more similar in patients than in healthy donors.

Sequenced material consisted of expressed TCRB transcripts (all of the isolated RNA was reverse transcribed). TCRdb's copy holds only in-frame clones and misses some; the assay was immunoSEQ multiplex PCR. The table records tens of thousands of clones, roughly 39% of them present only once. Comments on this clone: What it binds is unknown. Relative to the germline gene, one junction end is altered; a read error may explain this.

Every donor provided one heparinised blood draw, which averaged approximately 100 mL. The sequenced material came from Tregs from blood. This clonotype was sampled from a man aged 25 to 45 with type 1 diabetes.

CDR3 nucleotides: TGTGCCAGCAGTGACACGGGGAGTAGTGATATACTCTTC. Its protein product is CASSDTGSSDILF. The chain combines TRBV2 with TRBJ2-7; tentative D call: TRBD2 (5 bases). This CDR3 region has 13 residues. CDR1 is SNHLY and CDR2 is FYNNEI in the germline V gene.